The next 32 T cell receptor beta chains were all read from a single sample in a study of blood T cells in healthy people across ages. A second PCR of about 6 to 12 cycles used a sample-barcoded 5' primer and a J-beta primer mix. TCRdb passed the 5' RACE reads through MiXCR, listing each CDR3 protein once. Of hundreds of thousands of distinct CDR3 sequences listed, over 40% are singletons. The sample comprised blood. The origin of the receptors is a woman of 80 years or more in good health.

With regard to this clonotype: This may come from a read error, since a much larger clone is one base off. This chain links TRBV6-6 with TRBJ1-3; no definite D call. This CDR3 is 12 amino acids long. In germline, CDR1 is MNHNY, CDR2 SVGAGI (reference sequence). CDR3 in DNA: TGTGCCAGTGGTTCCTCTGGAGACACCATATATTTT. This codes for CASGSSGDTIYF.

This clonotype was seen a few times. This sequence joins TRBV7-3 and TRBJ2-1; 10 bases align to TRBD2. The V segment lost 4 bases and the J segment 4 bases; nucleotides outside the gene matches: 4. From germline, CDR1 is SGHTA and CDR2 FQGTGA. The CDR3 sequence is 15 residues long. The CDR3 DNA follows: TGTGCCAGCAGCTACAGGACTAGCGGATACAATGAGCAGTTCTTC. Protein: CASSYRTSGYNEQFF.

CDR3 nucleotides: TGCGCCAGCAGCACTGGGGGGGGCACTGAAGCTTTCTTT. Its translation: CASSTGGGTEAFF. The rearrangement links TRBV5-1 to TRBJ1-1; a weak D match, TRBD1 (5 bases). Germline values: CDR1 SGHRS, CDR2 YFSETQ. There are 13 residues in the CDR3. Trimming took 4 bases from V and 4 from J, leaving 11 bases between them.

This chain connects TRBV20-1 to TRBJ2-5, with D unclear. V lost 4 bases and J 1 base, leaving 10 bases between the germline ends. The CDR3 loop spans 13 amino acids. CDR1 and CDR2 (germline): DFQATT, SNEGSKA (reference sequence). CDR3 protein: CSAISGSQETQYF. DNA of the CDR3: TGCAGTGCTATTTCTGGAAGCCAAGAGACCCAGTACTTC.

As concerns this clonotype: This may stem from a read error, because a much larger clone lies one nucleotide away. The chain carries TRBV5-1 and TRBJ2-7, with D maybe TRBD1 (6 bases). From germline, CDR1 is SGHRS and CDR2 YFSETQ. V lost 2 bases and J 7 bases, leaving 13 bases between the germline ends. This CDR3 is 13 amino acids long. CDR3 loop: CASSFGQSDEQYF. The CDR3 DNA is TGCGCCAGCAGCTTCGGACAGTCGGATGAGCAGTACTTC.

This chain connects TRBV5-6 to TRBJ2-5, with TRBD2 matching 15 bases. The CDR3 has 19 amino acids. V shed 2 bases, J shed 11 bases, and the junction held 19 bases outside the gene matches. Germline V gene lookup returns CDR1 SGHDT and CDR2 YYEEEE. In DNA, the CDR3 is TGTGCCAGCAGCTTTCTCGCTCCGGGACTAGCGGGGGGTTCACATGAGCAGTACTTC. Its translation is CASSFLAPGLAGGSHEQYF.

The chain links TRBV4-1 to TRBJ2-3; D is possibly TRBD1 (9 bases). CDR1 and CDR2 from the germline V gene are MGHRA and YSYEKL. V was cut by 4 bases and J by 3 bases, with 23 bases left in between. The CDR3 has 18 amino acids. CDR3 in DNA: TGCGCCAGCAGCCCCATTCGGGGGGGGACAGGGAGTACAGATACGCAGTATTTT. Translated: CASSPIRGGTGSTDTQYF.

The chain carries TRBV12-3 or TRBV12-4 and TRBJ1-4, with TRBD1 identical over 9 bases. The CDR3 has 15 amino acids. V lost 5 bases, J lost 10 bases, and 11 bases stayed unmatched. The DNA of the CDR3 is TGTGCCAGCAGTCACGGGACAGGGTTTACCGGAAAACTGTTTTTT. Its translation is CASSHGTGFTGKLFF.

This clonotype was seen a handful of times. Given a much more abundant clone one base away, this may be a read error. The V call is TRBV27, the J call TRBJ2-7; D perhaps matches TRBD2 (6 bases). The CDR3 sequence is 15 residues long. The ends were cut back, 3 bases at V and 7 bases at J, with 19 bases in the middle. Germline V gene sequence: CDR1 MNHEY, CDR2 SMNVEV (reference sequence). The CDR3 region is CASSLGEATYNEQYF. As DNA, the CDR3 is TGTGCCAGCAGTTTGGGGGAGGCTACCTACAATGAGCAGTACTTC.

At least ten counts were recorded for this clonotype. The J gene is TRBJ2-7, the V gene TRBV7-9; D gene ambiguous. V lost 1 base, J lost 7 bases, and 14 bases lay in between. The CDR3 loop spans 14 amino acids. Germline CDR1 reads SEHNR; CDR2 reads FQNEAQ (reference sequence). CDR3 residues: CASSLDWASEEQYF. The CDR3, as DNA: TGTGCCAGCAGCTTAGACTGGGCTAGTGAGGAGCAGTACTTC.

This clonotype is a singleton in its sample. J is TRBJ1-2 and V is TRBV20-1; possibly TRBD1 for D (6 bases). Germline CDR1 DFQATT, CDR2 SNEGSKA (reference sequence). V lost 0 bases to trimming and J lost 2 bases, with 16 bases between them. CDR3 size: 16 residues. CDR3 region: CSARDLVDRPNYGYTF. CDR3 nucleotide sequence: TGCAGTGCTAGAGATCTCGTAGACAGGCCAAACTATGGCTACACCTTC.

This clonotype was observed at least ten times. The chain has TRBV7-9 and TRBJ2-1, with TRBD2 matching over 9 bases. This CDR3 has 15 amino acids. After removal of 5 bases from V and 12 bases from J, the junction contained 14 bases not matched to a gene. CDR1 and CDR2 (germline): SEHNR, FQNEAQ (reference sequence). The CDR3 is CASSNRDTWTSVQFF. The CDR3 DNA follows: TGTGCCAGCAGCAACCGGGACACCTGGACTAGCGTGCAGTTCTTC.

This clonotype has only a few counts. This chain connects TRBV29-1 to TRBJ2-5; 13 nucleotides align to TRBD2. TRBJ2-7 explains the end of the DNA better; the J call may be wrong. This CDR3 region has 13 residues. Looked up from germline, CDR1 is SQVTM and CDR2 is ANQGSEA. CDR3 bases: TGCAGCGTCAGGACTAGCGGGAGCTACGAGCAGTACTTC. It is translated as CSVRTSGSYEQYF.

The chain employs TRBV6-1 and TRBJ1-2; possibly TRBD1 for D (6 bases). V was clipped by 3 bases and J by 5 bases, with 13 bases between them. The CDR3 spans 14 residues. The V gene's germline CDR1 is MNHNS and CDR2 SASEGT. The CDR3 DNA is TGTGCCAGCAGTGACGGGGGGCTCTGGTATGGCTACACCTTC. Translating gives CASSDGGLWYGYTF.

The chain combines TRBV7-3 with TRBJ1-2; a weak D match, TRBD1 (6 bases). V was cut by 5 bases and J by 2 bases, with 15 bases left in between. The CDR3 loop spans 15 amino acids. Germline V CDR1 and CDR2: SGHTA, FQGTGA. CDR3 residues: CASSRDGQTNYGYTF. DNA for the CDR3: TGTGCCAGCAGCCGGGATGGACAGACCAACTATGGCTACACCTTC.

The chain links TRBV7-9 to TRBJ1-2; D gene ambiguous. Germline lookup yields CDR1 SEHNR and CDR2 FQNEAQ (reference sequence). This CDR3 has 12 amino acids. The germline V and J ends were trimmed by 7 bases and 4 bases, with 10 bases remaining between them. The CDR3 DNA reads TGTGCCAGCACGCGGACGGTCTATGGCTACACCTTC. Its protein is CASTRTVYGYTF.

A note on this clonotype: This clone may be a read error of a much larger clone one base away. The CDR3: CASPSGWNGYTF. The DNA for the CDR3 is TGTGCCAGCCCTAGCGGCTGGAATGGCTACACCTTC. The chain recombines TRBV27 with TRBJ1-2; D call uncertain. With 8 bases removed from V and 6 bases from J, the gap between germline ends came to 13 bases. The germline CDR1 and CDR2 sequences are MNHEY and SMNVEV (reference sequence). The CDR3 extends over 12 amino acids.

V gene TRBV15 combines with J gene TRBJ2-1; tentatively, D is TRBD1 (6 bases). Germline CDR1 is LNHNV and CDR2 is YYDKDF (reference sequence). This CDR3 is 15 amino acids long. Trimming removed 2 bases at V and 3 bases at J, with 11 bases between. CDR3 sequence: CATSRSTGIYNEQFF. CDR3 bases: TGTGCCACCAGCAGATCAACAGGGATCTACAATGAGCAGTTCTTC.

This clonotype showed up just a few times. The rearrangement joins TRBV6-1 to TRBJ1-2, with D tentatively TRBD1 (5 bases). CDR1 is MNHNS, CDR2 SASEGT, per germline. Trimming shortened V by 1 base and J by 1 base, and 19 bases separated the two germline ends. The CDR3 is 18 amino acids. The CDR3 here is CASSEGWRDLWGNYGYTF. The CDR3 DNA reads as TGTGCCAGCAGTGAAGGCTGGCGGGACTTATGGGGTAACTATGGCTACACCTTC.

The DNA for the CDR3 is TGCAGTGCTAGCGGGAGTGGGGCAGATACGCAGTATTTT. It encodes CSASGSGADTQYF. The V call is TRBV20-1, the J call TRBJ2-3, with D tentatively TRBD2 (6 bases). Trimming took 3 bases from V and 4 from J, leaving 11 bases between them. Germline V CDR1 and CDR2: DFQATT, SNEGSKA (reference sequence). The CDR3 loop spans 13 amino acids.

This clonotype appeared many times. The CDR3 loop reads CASSDGSSYNEQFF. CDR3 nucleotides: TGTGCCAGCAGCGACGGTAGCTCCTACAATGAGCAGTTCTTC. This chain connects TRBV9 to TRBJ2-1; D not resolved. CDR3 length: 14 amino acids. Germline-derived CDR1 and CDR2 are SGDLS and YYNGEE. V lost 3 bases and J lost 0, with 7 bases in between.

This clonotype turned up a few times. The rearrangement joins TRBV5-1 to TRBJ2-1, with 16 bases aligning to TRBD2. V dropped 2 bases and J dropped 7; count of bases not matched to a gene: 3. The CDR3 has 16 amino acids. Germline CDR1 reads SGHRS; CDR2 reads YFSETQ. The CDR3 spells CASSLGTSGRANEQFF. CDR3 in DNA: TGCGCCAGCAGCTTAGGGACTAGCGGGAGGGCGAATGAGCAGTTCTTC.

Details on this clonotype: A much more abundant neighbour one base away suggests this may be a read error. A read error is likely, as this CDR3 ends without the conserved phenylalanine or tryptophan. The genes are TRBV2 and TRBJ2-3; the D gene is possibly TRBD1 (6 bases). This CDR3 has 16 residues. Germline V gene lookup returns CDR1 SNHLY and CDR2 FYNNEI. Deletions cut 3 bases from V and 0 bases from J, with 13 bases between. CDR3 nucleotide sequence: TGTGCCAGCAGTGAGTGGGGTGGACAGAGCACAGATACGCAGTATGTT. Encoded protein: CASSEWGGQSTDTQYV.

J is TRBJ2-7 and V is TRBV29-1; 7 positions agree with TRBD2. The V gene's germline CDR1 is SQVTM and CDR2 ANQGSEA. The CDR3 loop spans 12 amino acids. With V trimmed by 5 bases and J by 0 bases, 1 base remained unmatched. In DNA, the CDR3 is TGCAGCGTTCTAGCGGACTCCTACGAGCAGTACTTC. Encoded protein: CSVLADSYEQYF.

This clonotype was found a few times. V gene TRBV9 combines with J gene TRBJ2-3, with 8 bases aligning to TRBD2. J gave up 2 bases and V 0 bases, and 2 bases lay outside the gene matches. This CDR3 is built from 15 residues. Per the germline V gene, CDR1 is SGDLS and CDR2 is YYNGEE. CDR3 region: CASSVGGGNTDTQYF. DNA of the CDR3: TGTGCCAGCAGCGTAGGCGGGGGGAACACAGATACGCAGTATTTT.

This clonotype was counted at least ten times. The genes are TRBV15 and TRBJ2-3, with TRBD1 as a possible D gene (5 bases). Germline lookup yields CDR1 LNHNV and CDR2 YYDKDF (reference sequence). The CDR3 totals 17 residues. V lost 0 bases, J lost 4 bases, and 17 bases lay in between. In DNA form, the CDR3 reads TGTGCCACCAGCAGAGATTTAGGGGTAGGGGCCTCAGATACGCAGTATTTT. Encoded protein: CATSRDLGVGASDTQYF.

The chain uses TRBV2 and TRBJ2-1; D is uncertain. In germline, CDR1 is SNHLY, CDR2 FYNNEI. The CDR3 is 10 residues long. Trimming took off 3 bases at V and 10 bases at J, with 4 bases between the two ends. The chain's CDR3 is CASSDREQFF. CDR3 sequence (DNA): TGTGCCAGCAGTGACCGAGAGCAGTTCTTC.

The CDR3 coding sequence is TGTGCCAGCAGCCGTGGGACAGACGGAATCCGGAATGAAAAACTGTTTTTT. Its protein product is CASSRGTDGIRNEKLFF. The V gene is TRBV7-9, the J gene TRBJ1-4; TRBD1 agrees at 7 bases. Germline CDR1 reads SEHNR; CDR2 reads FQNEAQ (reference sequence). The CDR3 is made up of 17 amino acids. J gave up 5 bases and V 5 bases, and 14 bases lay outside the gene matches.

V gene TRBV28 combines with J gene TRBJ2-7; D could derive from TRBD1 or TRBD2 (5 bases each). V was cut by 1 base and J by 2 bases, with 18 bases left in between. The CDR3 has 17 amino acids. Looked up from germline, CDR1 is MDHEN and CDR2 is SYDVKM. CDR3 sequence (DNA): TGTGCCAGCAGTTTATTGGGTTGGGGGTACCAGCCCTACGAGCAGTACTTC. Translating it yields CASSLLGWGYQPYEQYF. Based on the CDR3 plus reference TRBV28 and TRBJ2-7, the full variable domain is DVKVTQSSRYLVKRTGEKVFLECVQDMDHENMFWYRQDPGLGLRLIYFSYDVKMKEKGDIPEGYSVSREKKERFSLILESASTNQTSMYLCASSLLGWGYQPYEQYFGPGTRLTVT.

The chain has TRBV20-1 and TRBJ1-1; a weak D match, TRBD1 (6 bases). Germline assignment: CDR1 DFQATT and CDR2 SNEGSKA (reference sequence). V was trimmed by 3 bases and J by 4 bases, leaving 18 bases between them. The CDR3 runs to 15 residues. CDR3 protein: CSARAGRGVGTEAFF. DNA of the CDR3: TGCAGTGCTAGGGCGGGCAGGGGTGTCGGCACTGAAGCTTTCTTT.

This sequence joins TRBV6-4 and TRBJ2-2; D is perhaps TRBD2 (6 bases). The CDR3 runs 13 residues. V was shortened by 2 bases and J by 5 bases, with 6 bases between the two germline ends. In germline, CDR1 is MRHNA, CDR2 SNTAGT. The CDR3, as DNA: TGTGCCAGCAGTGACGCGGGGACCGGGGAGCTGTTTTTT. The encoded protein is CASSDAGTGELFF.

The chain recombines TRBV10-3 with TRBJ2-5, with D tentatively TRBD2 (5 bases). The V end was cut by 10 bases, the J end by 2 bases, with 17 bases between. The CDR3 loop spans 14 amino acids. Germline V gives CDR1 ENHRY, CDR2 SYGVKD. In DNA, the CDR3 is TGTGCCACGCAGACCATGGGAGTACAAGAGACCCAGTACTTC. Protein sequence: CATQTMGVQETQYF.